This TCR beta chain was obtained from a study of blood T cell repertoires in COVID-19. CDR1 SGHDT and CDR2 YYEEEE come from the germline V gene. V lost 3 bases to trimming and J lost 7 bases, with 16 bases between them. This CDR3 is 14 amino acids long. The protocol was immunoSEQ multiplex PCR, while the TCRdb copy is restricted to in-frame clones and leaves out a portion. In the table there are 150,000 to 250,000 clones, around four fifths of which are singletons. Sequenced: peripheral blood. The sequence was obtained from a human donor with acute or convalescent COVID-19. The donor label of this sample is uncertain. The chain uses TRBV5-6 and TRBJ1-1; D may be TRBD1 (6 bases). The CDR3 DNA sequence: TGTGCCAGCAGCTCAGCTACAGGGTCTTTTGAAGCTTTCTTT. Amino acid sequence: CASSSATGSFEAFF.